Listed below are T cell receptor beta chains from one sample, sequenced in a study of shared clonotypes between healthy human individuals. Here immunoSEQ multiplex PCR was the method, and the copy in TCRdb shows in-frame clones only, minus some. The data show a few million clones, 90% to 97% seen once. The sequenced sample consisted of naive CD4+ T cells sorted from blood. The receptors come from a man in his late teens or twenties in good health. The CDR3 runs from the conserved cysteine through the conserved F or W. D genes are given only for firm matches. Rows may omit the clone size; those that give it use once, few, many or a size class.

v_call: TRBV4-3
clone_size: NA
j_call: TRBJ2-3
d_call: NA
cdr3_aa: CASSLPGTTQYF
cdr3_nt: TGCGCCAGCAGCCTTCCAGGGACTACGCAGTATTTT

v_call: TRBV19
clone_size: NA
j_call: TRBJ1-5
d_call: TRBD1
cdr3_aa: CASSRDQGANHQPQHF
cdr3_nt: TGTGCCAGTAGTAGGGATCAGGGGGCCAACCATCAGCCCCAGCATTTT

v_call: TRBV4-1
clone_size: NA
j_call: TRBJ2-3
d_call: NA
cdr3_aa: CASSQDLLLRTDTQYF
cdr3_nt: TGCGCCAGCAGCCAAGATTTATTACTTCGCACAGATACGCAGTATTTT

v_call: TRBV4-1
clone_size: NA
j_call: TRBJ2-1
d_call: TRBD2
cdr3_aa: CASSQHSGTTYNEQFF
cdr3_nt: TGCGCCAGCAGCCAACATTCCGGGACTACCTACAATGAGCAGTTCTTC

v_call: TRBV6-6
clone_size: NA
j_call: TRBJ1-3
d_call: NA
cdr3_aa: CASSTQGYPGNTIYF
cdr3_nt: TGTGCCAGCAGCACACAGGGATACCCCGGAAACACCATATATTTT

v_call: TRBV6-5
clone_size: NA
j_call: TRBJ2-5
d_call: TRBD1
cdr3_aa: CASSFTGGQETQYF
cdr3_nt: TGTGCCAGCAGTTTCACAGGGGGCCAAGAGACCCAGTACTTC

v_call: TRBV28
clone_size: NA
j_call: TRBJ1-6
d_call: TRBD1
cdr3_aa: CASRAGTAYNSPLHF
cdr3_nt: TGTGCCAGCAGAGCCGGGACAGCCTATAATTCACCCCTCCACTTT

v_call: TRBV15
clone_size: NA
j_call: TRBJ2-7
d_call: NA
cdr3_aa: CATSRVRVASSYEQYF
cdr3_nt: TGTGCCACCAGCAGAGTTCGGGTAGCCAGCTCCTACGAGCAGTACTTC

v_call: TRBV29-1
clone_size: few
j_call: TRBJ2-7
d_call: NA
cdr3_aa: CSAGAGIYEQYF
cdr3_nt: TGCAGCGCTGGAGCTGGGATCTACGAGCAGTACTTC

v_call: TRBV28
clone_size: NA
j_call: TRBJ2-7
d_call: NA
cdr3_aa: CASSFIVASYEQYF
cdr3_nt: TGTGCCAGCAGCTTCATTGTAGCTAGCTACGAGCAGTACTTC

v_call: TRBV9
clone_size: NA
j_call: TRBJ2-5
d_call: TRBD1
cdr3_aa: CASSVVPGQGTETQYF
cdr3_nt: TGTGCCAGCAGCGTAGTCCCGGGACAGGGGACGGAGACCCAGTACTTC

v_call: TRBV6-6
clone_size: NA
j_call: TRBJ2-4
d_call: NA
cdr3_aa: CASSALGAAEGNIQYF
cdr3_nt: TGTGCCAGCAGTGCCCTTGGGGCAGCCGAGGGGAACATTCAGTACTTC

v_call: TRBV19
clone_size: NA
j_call: TRBJ2-2
d_call: NA
cdr3_aa: CASSTGHPSTGELFF
cdr3_nt: TGTGCCAGTAGTACCGGACATCCTTCGACCGGGGAGCTGTTTTTT

v_call: TRBV29-1
clone_size: NA
j_call: TRBJ1-4
d_call: NA
cdr3_aa: CSVEGAGDEKLFF
cdr3_nt: TGCAGCGTTGAGGGGGCGGGGGATGAAAAACTGTTTTTT

v_call: TRBV10-3
clone_size: NA
j_call: TRBJ2-2
d_call: NA
cdr3_aa: CAISELYTGELFF
cdr3_nt: TGTGCCATCAGCGAACTTTACACCGGGGAGCTGTTTTTT

v_call: TRBV18
clone_size: NA
j_call: TRBJ2-1
d_call: TRBD2
cdr3_aa: CASSPLPPGSGSPNEQFF
cdr3_nt: TGTGCCAGCTCACCATTGCCCCCAGGGAGCGGGAGTCCGAATGAGCAGTTCTTC

v_call: TRBV19
clone_size: NA
j_call: TRBJ1-3
d_call: NA
cdr3_aa: CASKAGYIAGNTIYF
cdr3_nt: TGTGCCAGTAAGGCAGGGTATATTGCTGGAAACACCATATATTTT

v_call: TRBV7-2
clone_size: NA
j_call: TRBJ1-5
d_call: TRBD1
cdr3_aa: CASSSLRQGKSGPQHF
cdr3_nt: TGTGCCAGCAGCTCTCTGCGACAGGGCAAATCAGGGCCCCAGCATTTT

v_call: TRBV4-2
clone_size: NA
j_call: TRBJ2-7
d_call: TRBD2
cdr3_aa: CASSQGAGGTSYEQYF
cdr3_nt: TGTGCCAGCAGCCAAGGAGCGGGAGGGACTTCCTACGAGCAGTACTTC

v_call: TRBV9
clone_size: NA
j_call: TRBJ2-2
d_call: TRBD1
cdr3_aa: CASSVGQGRAAGELFF
cdr3_nt: TGTGCCAGCAGCGTAGGACAGGGAAGGGCCGCCGGGGAGCTGTTTTTT

v_call: TRBV6-6
clone_size: NA
j_call: TRBJ2-7
d_call: TRBD1
cdr3_aa: CASSPLQGITYEQYF
cdr3_nt: TGTGCCAGCAGTCCTTTACAGGGGATAACCTACGAGCAGTACTTC

v_call: TRBV5-1
clone_size: NA
j_call: TRBJ2-7
d_call: NA
cdr3_aa: CASSTTVGSYEQYF
cdr3_nt: TGCGCCAGCAGCACGACAGTAGGCTCCTACGAGCAGTACTTC

v_call: TRBV28
clone_size: NA
j_call: TRBJ2-3
d_call: TRBD2
cdr3_aa: CASSLRGDTDTQYF
cdr3_nt: TGTGCCAGCAGTTTACGGGGGGACACAGATACGCAGTATTTT

v_call: TRBV7-9
clone_size: NA
j_call: TRBJ2-2
d_call: NA
cdr3_aa: CASSLSDGELFF
cdr3_nt: TGTGCCAGCAGCTTAAGTGACGGGGAGCTGTTTTTT

v_call: TRBV15
clone_size: NA
j_call: TRBJ1-3
d_call: NA
cdr3_aa: CATSRDIGGAGNTIYF
cdr3_nt: TGTGCCACCAGCAGAGACATAGGAGGGGCAGGAAACACCATATATTTT

v_call: TRBV7-6
clone_size: NA
j_call: TRBJ2-1
d_call: TRBD2
cdr3_aa: CASSLRAGDEQFF
cdr3_nt: TGTGCCAGCAGCTTAAGAGCGGGGGATGAGCAGTTCTTC

v_call: TRBV7-2
clone_size: NA
j_call: TRBJ2-5
d_call: TRBD2
cdr3_aa: CASSLHPSGTQETQYF
cdr3_nt: TGTGCCAGCAGCTTACACCCTAGCGGGACCCAAGAGACCCAGTACTTC

v_call: TRBV10-1
clone_size: few
j_call: TRBJ1-6
d_call: NA
cdr3_aa: CATSMDRRNSPLHF
cdr3_nt: TGCGCCACCTCAATGGACAGACGAAATTCACCCCTCCACTTT

v_call: TRBV30
clone_size: NA
j_call: TRBJ2-3
d_call: NA
cdr3_aa: CAWSTDTQYF
cdr3_nt: TGTGCCTGGAGTACAGATACGCAGTATTTT

v_call: TRBV5-8
clone_size: NA
j_call: TRBJ1-2
d_call: NA
cdr3_aa: CASSWDHYGYTF
cdr3_nt: TGTGCCAGCAGCTGGGATCACTATGGCTACACCTTC

v_call: TRBV2
clone_size: NA
j_call: TRBJ2-2
d_call: NA
cdr3_aa: CASSVGGLQTGELFF
cdr3_nt: TGTGCCAGCAGTGTGGGGGGCCTACAGACCGGGGAGCTGTTTTTT

v_call: TRBV11-2
clone_size: NA
j_call: TRBJ2-7
d_call: NA
cdr3_aa: CASSPDPSYEQYF
cdr3_nt: TGTGCCAGCAGCCCCGATCCGTCCTACGAGCAGTACTTC

v_call: TRBV11-2
clone_size: NA
j_call: TRBJ2-5
d_call: NA
cdr3_aa: CASSSTAGLMAQYF
cdr3_nt: TGTGCCAGCAGCTCGACGGCAGGTCTAATGGCCCAGTACTTC

v_call: TRBV2
clone_size: NA
j_call: TRBJ1-6
d_call: TRBD1
cdr3_aa: CASSEDDRANSPLHF
cdr3_nt: TGTGCCAGCAGTGAGGATGACAGGGCTAATTCACCCCTCCACTTT

v_call: TRBV9
clone_size: NA
j_call: TRBJ2-2
d_call: TRBD1
cdr3_aa: CASSVDVGGNTGELFF
cdr3_nt: TGTGCCAGCAGCGTAGATGTAGGGGGCAACACCGGGGAGCTGTTTTTT

v_call: TRBV5-1
clone_size: NA
j_call: TRBJ2-5
d_call: TRBD1
cdr3_aa: CASSWQGQLQETQYF
cdr3_nt: TGCGCCAGCAGCTGGCAGGGACAGCTCCAAGAGACCCAGTACTTC

v_call: TRBV19
clone_size: NA
j_call: TRBJ2-1
d_call: TRBD2
cdr3_aa: CASSGTGLAVAYNEQFF
cdr3_nt: TGTGCCAGTAGTGGGACGGGACTAGCGGTAGCCTACAATGAGCAGTTCTTC

v_call: TRBV7-2
clone_size: NA
j_call: TRBJ2-3
d_call: NA
cdr3_aa: CASSLSQVGTQYF
cdr3_nt: TGTGCCAGCAGCTTATCTCAGGTCGGCACGCAGTATTTT

v_call: TRBV10-3
clone_size: NA
j_call: TRBJ2-7
d_call: TRBD2
cdr3_aa: CAISEVAGVGREQYF
cdr3_nt: TGTGCCATCAGTGAGGTAGCGGGAGTGGGTAGGGAGCAGTACTTC

v_call: TRBV11-2
clone_size: NA
j_call: TRBJ2-1
d_call: NA
cdr3_aa: CASSFRMTPQRPNEQFF
cdr3_nt: TGTGCCAGCAGCTTTAGGATGACCCCACAACGGCCCAATGAGCAGTTCTTC

v_call: TRBV7-2
clone_size: NA
j_call: TRBJ2-1
d_call: NA
cdr3_aa: CASSFARDNEQFF
cdr3_nt: TGTGCCAGCAGCTTCGCGCGGGACAATGAGCAGTTCTTC

v_call: TRBV5-1
clone_size: NA
j_call: TRBJ1-4
d_call: NA
cdr3_aa: CASSLAGTEGEKLFF
cdr3_nt: TGCGCCAGCAGCTTGGCCGGAACCGAGGGTGAAAAACTGTTTTTT

v_call: TRBV5-1
clone_size: NA
j_call: TRBJ1-3
d_call: NA
cdr3_aa: CASSEGRTLSSGNTIYF
cdr3_nt: TGCGCCAGCAGCGAGGGACGGACACTCTCCTCTGGAAACACCATATATTTT

v_call: TRBV5-1
clone_size: NA
j_call: TRBJ2-5
d_call: TRBD2
cdr3_aa: CASSRLAAQETQYF
cdr3_nt: TGCGCCAGCAGCCGACTAGCGGCCCAAGAGACCCAGTACTTC

v_call: TRBV6-1
clone_size: NA
j_call: TRBJ1-2
d_call: NA
cdr3_aa: CASSDTIYGYTF
cdr3_nt: TGTGCCAGCAGTGATACTATCTATGGCTACACCTTC

v_call: TRBV28
clone_size: NA
j_call: TRBJ2-2
d_call: TRBD1
cdr3_aa: CASSFLWTGRVTGELFF
cdr3_nt: TGTGCCAGCAGTTTCCTATGGACAGGGCGTGTCACCGGGGAGCTGTTTTTT

v_call: TRBV7-2
clone_size: NA
j_call: TRBJ1-6
d_call: TRBD1
cdr3_aa: CASSPPTTGKLSPLHF
cdr3_nt: TGTGCCAGCAGCCCACCCACGACAGGGAAGTTATCACCCCTCCACTTT

v_call: TRBV5-1
clone_size: NA
j_call: TRBJ2-7
d_call: NA
cdr3_aa: CASSARGYEQYF
cdr3_nt: TGCGCCAGCAGCGCCCGGGGCTACGAGCAGTACTTC

v_call: TRBV15
clone_size: NA
j_call: TRBJ2-5
d_call: TRBD2
cdr3_aa: CATSRDSGAWETQYF
cdr3_nt: TGTGCCACCAGCAGAGATAGCGGGGCCTGGGAGACCCAGTACTTC

v_call: TRBV27
clone_size: once
j_call: TRBJ2-1
d_call: TRBD2
cdr3_aa: CASSLLAGVENEQFF
cdr3_nt: TGTGCCAGCAGTTTATTGGCGGGAGTGGAGAATGAGCAGTTCTTC

v_call: TRBV7-9
clone_size: NA
j_call: TRBJ2-6
d_call: NA
cdr3_aa: CASRTGVADPSGANVLTF
cdr3_nt: TGTGCCAGCAGGACGGGCGTGGCGGACCCCTCTGGGGCCAACGTCCTGACTTTC

v_call: TRBV10-3
clone_size: once
j_call: TRBJ1-5
d_call: TRBD1
cdr3_aa: CAIRTTNYRGSNQPQHF
cdr3_nt: TGTGCCATCAGGACGACCAATTACAGGGGTAGCAATCAGCCCCAGCATTTT

v_call: TRBV6-6
clone_size: NA
j_call: TRBJ2-7
d_call: TRBD1
cdr3_aa: CASSSGQIYEQYF
cdr3_nt: TGTGCCAGCAGTTCGGGACAGATCTACGAGCAGTACTTC

v_call: TRBV18
clone_size: NA
j_call: TRBJ2-7
d_call: NA
cdr3_aa: CASSPLLGGEMCF
cdr3_nt: TGTGCCAGCTCACCACTTCTCGGAGGGGAAATGTGCTTC